The clone carrying this TCR beta chain was detected a few times. In the authors' workflow: Using reference gene primer amplification, nucleated cell counts were estimated. Repertoires were generated with immunoSEQ multiplex PCR, while TCRdb's copy carries only in-frame clones and drops some. V, J and clone size were drawn from that table, and D and trimming were deduced from the DNA. The table lists around 290,000 clones, around 89% of them singletons. This entry comes from a study of blood T cell repertoires in COVID-19. Across the whole study: Samples came from the United States, Italy and Spain, spanning acute and convalescent COVID-19. Nucleic acid was either cDNA or gDNA, and it came from T cells, B-cell-depleted T cells, or PBMCs.

The V and J ends lost 4 bases and 2 bases respectively, with 13 bases between them. CDR3 size: 15 residues. Germline V gene data show CDR1 as SGHKS and CDR2 as YYEKEE (reference sequence). Sequenced sample: peripheral blood. The chain couples TRBV5-5 to TRBJ1-5; maybe TRBD1 (6 bases). The clonotype was recovered from a man aged 35 to 55 with acute or convalescent COVID-19. CDR3 region: CASSPSDSRNQPQHF. Here the CDR3 DNA reads TGTGCCAGCAGCCCTTCGGACAGCCGCAATCAGCCCCAGCATTTT.